This TCR beta chain was documented in a study of shared clonotypes between healthy human individuals. General observations from the study: Clonotypes shared by all four donors outscored non-shared clonotypes in generation probability. Measured sharing among donors was expected to vary with sequencing depth.

V was clipped by 5 bases and J by 3 bases; unmatched bases: 8. Germline CDR1 and CDR2: SNHLY and FYNNEI. The CDR3 is made up of 15 amino acids. Running of the assay took place at deep level. Authors' data handling: Junction-only immunoSEQ sequences carried no quality scores, so filtering differed. Data came from immunoSEQ multiplex PCR; TCRdb stores just in-frame clones and leaves some out. V and J calls and clone size follow that table, whereas D and trimming were derived from the DNA. The table includes around 1.9 million clones, 80% to 95% detected once. Selected positively for CCR7 and CD45RO-negative, naive CD8 cells excluded terminally differentiated effector memory CD45RA+ cells. This clone was counted only a few times. The antigen is unknown.

The specimen sequenced was naive CD8+ T cells from PBMCs. The receptor's source is a man younger than 35 in good health. Some clones in this sample may be carry-over from other donors' samples. This chain uses TRBV2 with TRBJ2-7; 9 nucleotides line up with TRBD2. The CDR3 bases are TGTGCCAGCAGTCTAGTAGCGGGAGCCTACTACGAGCAGTACTTC. This codes for CASSLVAGAYYEQYF.